The text below deals with one T cell receptor (beta chain). Its antigen specificity is not known. Base qualities are not recorded, but no much larger clone differs from it by a single base. These data come from a study of blood T cell repertoires in COVID-19 (dated by TCRdb to 2018 to 2021). Regarding the study in general: The collaborator samples originated in the United States, Italy and Spain and spanned the acute and convalescent phases of COVID-19. The sample metadata nearly always contained a de-identified subject ID, COVID-19 status, age in years and sex. Samples were obtained from the ongoing ImmuneRACE study (first 160 participants) and from about 1,300 subjects provided by 6 global collaborators. The dataset comprised deeply sampled blood TCRbeta repertoires from subjects exposed to, actively infected with, or recovered from COVID-19. HLA class I and class II types, where available, came from metadata supplied by the sample provider rather than from assay-based typing. The prospective study material was composed of cDNA or gDNA derived from T cells, B-cell-depleted T cells, or PBMCs. The repertoires were made available in a free public database intended to serve as a resource for research on the immune response to SARS-CoV-2. Study-wide findings and limitations: The amount of clinical and demographic metadata varied by source and participant and was provided uncurated.

TCRbeta CDR3 regions were amplified from genomic DNA by means of the immunoSEQ Assay, a bias-controlled multiplex PCR. The study's own analysis went as follows. The number of nucleated cells in each sample was estimated by amplification of reference gene primers within the assay. To quantify the absolute abundance of each unique TCRbeta CDR3 rearrangement, sequence reads were collapsed and filtered. For each sample, productive Simpson clonality was calculated as the square root of Simpson's diversity index across productive rearrangements. TCRdb limited this immuneACCESS table to in-frame rearrangements with V and J called. A share of clones is missing; checked studies link under half to unresolved V genes, and the rest is unexplained. V and J calls plus clone size are reproduced from that table; the DNA served to infer D and trimming. This sample is represented by about 130,000 clones; roughly 90% of them were singletons. More than 15% of the sample is in the top ten clones.

Whole blood was collected in K2EDTA tubes by collaborating institutions according to the institutions' own protocols. Collaborator samples were shipped for TCRbeta analysis as frozen whole blood, isolated PBMCs, or DNA extracted from either sample type. The CDR3 runs 12 amino acids, cysteine and phenylalanine included. Only the CDR3 DNA stays, 36 bases, in frame from base 1. Reading the germline V gene gives CDR1 SGHNT and CDR2 YENEEA. V is shortened by 5 bases, J by 5 bases, and the region joining them spans 8 bases. The chain is made from TRBV11-3 and TRBJ2-3, with the D gene too uncertain to name. This sequence was found in a man aged 50 to 59 with active or convalescent COVID-19. Sequencing used peripheral blood. In nucleotide form, the sequence is TGTGCCAGCAGCCACACAGAAGATACGCAGTATTTT. It encodes CASSHTEDTQYF.